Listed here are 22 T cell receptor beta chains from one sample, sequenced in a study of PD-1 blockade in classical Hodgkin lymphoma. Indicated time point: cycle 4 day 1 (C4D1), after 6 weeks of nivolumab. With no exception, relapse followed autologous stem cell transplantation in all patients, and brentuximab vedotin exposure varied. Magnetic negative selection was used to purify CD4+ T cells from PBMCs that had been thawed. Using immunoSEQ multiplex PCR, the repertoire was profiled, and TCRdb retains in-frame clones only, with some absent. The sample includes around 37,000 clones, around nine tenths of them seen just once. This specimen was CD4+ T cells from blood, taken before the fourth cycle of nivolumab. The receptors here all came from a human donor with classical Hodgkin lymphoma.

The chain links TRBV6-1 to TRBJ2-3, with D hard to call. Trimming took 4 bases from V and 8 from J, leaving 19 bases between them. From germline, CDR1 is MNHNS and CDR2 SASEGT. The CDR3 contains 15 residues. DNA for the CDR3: TGTGCCAGCAGTGCCGAAAATACTCTAGTCAGTACGCAGTATTTT. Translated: CASSAENTLVSTQYF.

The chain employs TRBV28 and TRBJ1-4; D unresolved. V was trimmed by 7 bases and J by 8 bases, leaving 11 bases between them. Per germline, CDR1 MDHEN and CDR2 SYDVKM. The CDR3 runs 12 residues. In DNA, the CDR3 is TGTGCCAGCACCTCGACTGGGGAAAAACTGTTTTTT. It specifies CASTSTGEKLFF.

CDR3 region: CASTLRRGSYNEQFF. The CDR3 DNA reads TGTGCCAGCACTTTAAGACGGGGTTCCTACAATGAGCAGTTCTTC. The rearrangement links TRBV7-2 to TRBJ2-1, with a weak D call TRBD2 (5 bases). With 7 bases removed from V and 1 base from J, the gap between germline ends came to 14 bases. CDR1 is SGHTA and CDR2 is FQGNSA in the germline V gene. This CDR3 is 15 amino acids long.

The CDR3 here is CASSPLGVRGIAGELFF. The CDR3 DNA sequence: TGTGCCAGCTCACCACTGGGGGTTCGGGGAATCGCCGGGGAGCTGTTTTTT. V is TRBV18 and J is TRBJ2-2, with D perhaps assigned TRBD1 or TRBD2 (5 bases each). V lost 1 base to trimming and J lost 6 bases, with 18 bases between them. Germline assignment: CDR1 KGHSH and CDR2 LQKENI. The length of the CDR3 is 17 residues.

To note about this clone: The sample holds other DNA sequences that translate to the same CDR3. CDR3 amino acids: CASSLEWGREKLFF. The CDR3 bases are TGCGCCAGCAGCTTGGAGTGGGGTCGCGAAAAACTGTTTTTT. This chain links TRBV5-1 with TRBJ1-4, with D uncertain. The CDR3 runs 14 residues. Germline values: CDR1 SGHRS, CDR2 YFSETQ. The V gene lost 0 bases and the J gene lost 8 bases, with 11 bases spanning the gap.

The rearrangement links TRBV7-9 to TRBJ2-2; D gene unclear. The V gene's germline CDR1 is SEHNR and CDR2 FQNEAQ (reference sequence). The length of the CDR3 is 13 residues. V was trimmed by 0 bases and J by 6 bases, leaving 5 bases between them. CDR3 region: CASSLAGPGELFF. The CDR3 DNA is TGTGCCAGCAGCTTAGCAGGGCCCGGGGAGCTGTTTTTT.

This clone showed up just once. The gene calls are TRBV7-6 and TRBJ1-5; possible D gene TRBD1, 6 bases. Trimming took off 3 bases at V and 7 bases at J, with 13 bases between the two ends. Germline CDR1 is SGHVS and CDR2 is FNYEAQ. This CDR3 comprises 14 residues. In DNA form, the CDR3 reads TGTGCCAGCAGCTTGATTGGGGGCGGCCAGCCCCAGCATTTT. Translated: CASSLIGGGQPQHF. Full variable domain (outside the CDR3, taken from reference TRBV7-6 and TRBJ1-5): GAGVSQSPRYKVTKRGQDVALRCDPISGHVSLYWYRQALGQGPEFLTYFNYEAQQDKSGLPNDRFSAERPEGSISTLTIQRTEQRDSAMYRCASSLIGGGQPQHFGDGTRLSIL.

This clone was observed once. CDR3 in amino acids: CASSYSPGQGMSQPQHF. In nucleotides, the CDR3 is TGTGCCAGCAGTTACTCCCCCGGACAGGGGATGAGTCAGCCCCAGCATTTT. The chain is built from TRBV6-8 and TRBJ1-5; 9 bases agree with TRBD1. The CDR3 extends over 17 amino acids. The trim removed 0 bases at V and 6 bases at J, leaving 9 bases unmatched. Germline assignment: CDR1 MNHGY and CDR2 SAAAGT.

CDR3 in DNA: TGCGCCAGCAGCGCAGAACTAGGGCGTTACAATGAGCAGTTCTTC. Its protein is CASSAELGRYNEQFF. The chain links TRBV10-1 to TRBJ2-1, with a tentative D call TRBD2 (5 bases). The CDR3 is made up of 15 amino acids. V dropped 6 bases and J dropped 4 bases, with 16 bases sitting between them. From germline, CDR1 is WNHNN and CDR2 SYGVQD (reference sequence).

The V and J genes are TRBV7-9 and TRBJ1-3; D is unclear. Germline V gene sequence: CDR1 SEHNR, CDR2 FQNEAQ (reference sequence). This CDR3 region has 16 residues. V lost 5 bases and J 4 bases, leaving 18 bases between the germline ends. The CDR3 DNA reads TGTGCCAGCAGCGCCCGACCCGGTGGGGAAGGAAACACCATATATTTT. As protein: CASSARPGGEGNTIYF.

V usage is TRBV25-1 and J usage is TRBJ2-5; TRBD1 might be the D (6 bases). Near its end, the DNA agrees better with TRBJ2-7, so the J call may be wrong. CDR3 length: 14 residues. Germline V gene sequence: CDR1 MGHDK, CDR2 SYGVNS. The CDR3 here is CASTSKTGSYEQYF. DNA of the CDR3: TGTGCCAGCACCTCCAAGACAGGTTCCTACGAGCAGTACTTC.

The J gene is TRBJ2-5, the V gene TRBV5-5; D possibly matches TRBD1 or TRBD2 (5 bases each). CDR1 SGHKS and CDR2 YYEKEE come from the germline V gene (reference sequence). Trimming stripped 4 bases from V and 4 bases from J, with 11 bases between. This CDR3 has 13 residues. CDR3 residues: CASSRGNGETQYF. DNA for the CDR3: TGTGCCAGCAGCCGGGGCAATGGAGAGACCCAGTACTTC.

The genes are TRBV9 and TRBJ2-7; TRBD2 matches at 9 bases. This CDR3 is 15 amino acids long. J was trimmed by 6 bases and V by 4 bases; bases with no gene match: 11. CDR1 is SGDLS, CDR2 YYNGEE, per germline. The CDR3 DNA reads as TGTGCCAGCAGCCCGAGCGGGGGGCGGGGGAGCGAGCAGTACTTC. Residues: CASSPSGGRGSEQYF.

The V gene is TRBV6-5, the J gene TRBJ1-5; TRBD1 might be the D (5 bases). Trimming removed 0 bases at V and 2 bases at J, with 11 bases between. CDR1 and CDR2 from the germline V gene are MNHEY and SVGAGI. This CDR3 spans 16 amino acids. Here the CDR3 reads CASSYSSAQGNQPQHF. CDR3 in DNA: TGTGCCAGCAGTTACTCGAGCGCACAGGGCAATCAGCCCCAGCATTTT.

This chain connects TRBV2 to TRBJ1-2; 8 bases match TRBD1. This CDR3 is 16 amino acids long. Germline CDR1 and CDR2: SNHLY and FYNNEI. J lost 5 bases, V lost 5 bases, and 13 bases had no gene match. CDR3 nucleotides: TGTGCCAGCAGTTACACGAGACAGGGGATGGGATATGGCTACACCTTC. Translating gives CASSYTRQGMGYGYTF.

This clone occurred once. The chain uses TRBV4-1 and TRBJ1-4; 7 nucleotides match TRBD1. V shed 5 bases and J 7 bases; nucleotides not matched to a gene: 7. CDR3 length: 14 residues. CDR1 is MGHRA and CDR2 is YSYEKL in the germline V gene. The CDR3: CASSFQGQSEKLFF. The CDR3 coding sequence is TGCGCCAGCAGCTTCCAGGGACAGAGTGAAAAACTGTTTTTT.

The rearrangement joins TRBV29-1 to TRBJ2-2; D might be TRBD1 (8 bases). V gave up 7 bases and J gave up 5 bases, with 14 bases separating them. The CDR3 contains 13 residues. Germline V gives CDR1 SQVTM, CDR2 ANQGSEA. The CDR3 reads CSGNRGGTGELFF. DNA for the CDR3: TGCAGCGGGAACAGGGGGGGGACCGGGGAGCTGTTTTTT.

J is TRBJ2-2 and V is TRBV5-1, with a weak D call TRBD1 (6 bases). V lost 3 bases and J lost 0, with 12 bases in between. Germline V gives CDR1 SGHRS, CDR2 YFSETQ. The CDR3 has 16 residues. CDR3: CASSSSGAANTGELFF. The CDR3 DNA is TGCGCCAGCAGCTCCTCAGGGGCTGCGAACACCGGGGAGCTGTTTTTT. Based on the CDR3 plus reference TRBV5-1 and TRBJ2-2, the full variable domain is KAGVTQTPRYLIKTRGQQVTLSCSPISGHRSVSWYQQTPGQGLQFLFEYFSETQRNKGNFPGRFSGRQFSNSRSEMNVSTLELGDSALYLCASSSSGAANTGELFFGEGSRLTVL.

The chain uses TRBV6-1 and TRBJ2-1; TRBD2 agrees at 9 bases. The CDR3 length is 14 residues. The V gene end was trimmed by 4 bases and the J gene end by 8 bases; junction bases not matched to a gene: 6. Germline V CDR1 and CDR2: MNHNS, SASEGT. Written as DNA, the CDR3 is TGTGCCAGCAGTGTTAATAGCGGGAGTTATGAGCAGTTCTTC. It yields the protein CASSVNSGSYEQFF.

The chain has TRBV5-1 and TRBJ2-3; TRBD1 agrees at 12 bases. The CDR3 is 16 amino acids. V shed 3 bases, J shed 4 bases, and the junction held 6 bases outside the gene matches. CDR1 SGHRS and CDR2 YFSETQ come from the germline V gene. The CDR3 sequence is CASSWDRGQNSDTQYF. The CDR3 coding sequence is TGCGCCAGCAGCTGGGACAGGGGGCAAAACTCAGATACGCAGTATTTT.

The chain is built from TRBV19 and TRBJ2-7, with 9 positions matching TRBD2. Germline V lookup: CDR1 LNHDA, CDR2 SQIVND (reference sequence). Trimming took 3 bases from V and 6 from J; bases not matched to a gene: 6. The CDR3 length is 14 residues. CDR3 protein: CASSMGTSSSEQYF. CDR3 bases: TGTGCCAGTAGTATGGGGACTAGCTCTAGCGAGCAGTACTTC.

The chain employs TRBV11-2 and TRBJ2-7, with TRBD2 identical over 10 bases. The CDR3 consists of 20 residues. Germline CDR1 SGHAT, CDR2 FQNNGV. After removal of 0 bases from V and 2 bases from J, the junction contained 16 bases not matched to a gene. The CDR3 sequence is CASSLDRGRWTSGSPYEQYF. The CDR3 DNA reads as TGTGCCAGCAGCTTAGATCGGGGGAGATGGACTAGCGGTTCACCCTACGAGCAGTACTTC. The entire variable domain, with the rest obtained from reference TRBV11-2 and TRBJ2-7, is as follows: EAGVAQSPRYKIIEKRQSVAFWCNPISGHATLYWYQQILGQGPKLLIQFQNNGVVDDSQLPKDRFSAERLKGVDSTLKIQPAKLEDSAVYLCASSLDRGRWTSGSPYEQYFGPGTRLTVT.